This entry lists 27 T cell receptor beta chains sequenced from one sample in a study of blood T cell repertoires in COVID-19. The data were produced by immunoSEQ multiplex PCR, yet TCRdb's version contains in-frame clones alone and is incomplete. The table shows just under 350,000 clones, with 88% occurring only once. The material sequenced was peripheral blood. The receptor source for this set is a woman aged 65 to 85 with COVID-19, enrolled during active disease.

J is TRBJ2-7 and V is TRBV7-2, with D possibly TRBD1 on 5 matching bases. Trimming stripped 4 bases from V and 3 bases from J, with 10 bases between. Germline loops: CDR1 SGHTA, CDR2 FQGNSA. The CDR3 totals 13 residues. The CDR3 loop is CASSSARDYEQYF. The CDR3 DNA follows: TGTGCCAGCAGCTCCGCCAGGGACTACGAGCAGTACTTC.

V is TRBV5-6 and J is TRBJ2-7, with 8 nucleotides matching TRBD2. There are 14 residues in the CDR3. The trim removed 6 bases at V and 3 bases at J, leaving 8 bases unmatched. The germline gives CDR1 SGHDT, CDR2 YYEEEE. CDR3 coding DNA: TGTGCCAGCACTCCTCGGGGGGGTATCTACGAGCAGTACTTC. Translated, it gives CASTPRGGIYEQYF.

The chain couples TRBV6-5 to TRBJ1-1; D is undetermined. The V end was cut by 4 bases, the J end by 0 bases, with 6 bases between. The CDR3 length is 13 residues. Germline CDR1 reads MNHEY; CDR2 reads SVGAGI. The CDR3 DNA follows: TGTGCCAGCAGTTTTTCTATGAACACTGAAGCTTTCTTT. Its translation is CASSFSMNTEAFF.

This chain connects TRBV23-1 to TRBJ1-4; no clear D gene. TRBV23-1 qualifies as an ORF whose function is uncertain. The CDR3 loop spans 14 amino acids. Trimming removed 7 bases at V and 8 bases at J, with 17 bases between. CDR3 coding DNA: TGCGCCAGCACCTGGGAGAGGGCGCGGGAAAAACTGTTTTTT. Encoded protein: CASTWERAREKLFF.

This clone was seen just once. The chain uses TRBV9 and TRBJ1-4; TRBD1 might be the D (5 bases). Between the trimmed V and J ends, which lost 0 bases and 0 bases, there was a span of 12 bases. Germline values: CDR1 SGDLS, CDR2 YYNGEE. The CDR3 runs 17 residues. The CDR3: CASSVGLRDTTNEKLFF. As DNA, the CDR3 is TGTGCCAGCAGCGTAGGTCTCAGGGATACAACTAATGAAAAACTGTTTTTT.

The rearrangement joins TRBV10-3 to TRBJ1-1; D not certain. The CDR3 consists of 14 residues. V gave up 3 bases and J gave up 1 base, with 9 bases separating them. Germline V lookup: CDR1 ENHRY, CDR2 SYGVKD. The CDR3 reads CAISDRSWNTEAFF. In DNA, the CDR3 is TGTGCCATCAGTGACAGGTCATGGAACACTGAAGCTTTCTTT.

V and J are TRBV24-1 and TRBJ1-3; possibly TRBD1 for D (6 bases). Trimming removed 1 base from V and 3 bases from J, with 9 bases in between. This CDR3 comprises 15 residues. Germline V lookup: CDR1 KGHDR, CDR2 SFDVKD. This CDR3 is CATSDFARGGNTIYF. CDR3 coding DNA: TGTGCCACCAGTGATTTCGCCAGGGGTGGAAACACCATATATTTT.

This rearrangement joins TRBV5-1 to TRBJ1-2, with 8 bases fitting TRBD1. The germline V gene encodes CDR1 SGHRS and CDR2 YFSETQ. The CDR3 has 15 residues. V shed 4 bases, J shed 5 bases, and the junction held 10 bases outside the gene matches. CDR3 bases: TGCGCCAGCAGCCCAGGGGGCACCGCCGCTTATGGCTACACCTTC. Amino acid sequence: CASSPGGTAAYGYTF.

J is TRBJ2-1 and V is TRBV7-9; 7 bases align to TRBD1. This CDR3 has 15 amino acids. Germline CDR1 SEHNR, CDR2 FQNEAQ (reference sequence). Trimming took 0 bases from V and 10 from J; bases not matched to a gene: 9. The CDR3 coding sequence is TGTGCCAGCAGCTTAGCGTCACCCCAGACAGGGGAGCAGTTCTTC. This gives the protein CASSLASPQTGEQFF.

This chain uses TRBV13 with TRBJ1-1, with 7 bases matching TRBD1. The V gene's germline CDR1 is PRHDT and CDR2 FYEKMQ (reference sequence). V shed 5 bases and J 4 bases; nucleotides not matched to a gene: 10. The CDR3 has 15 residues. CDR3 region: CASSTRRQGVTEAFF. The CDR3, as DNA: TGTGCCAGCAGCACCAGACGACAGGGCGTCACTGAAGCTTTCTTT.

The CDR3 loop is CAWSQGAINQPQHF. The CDR3 DNA reads as TGTGCCTGGAGCCAGGGGGCCATCAATCAGCCCCAGCATTTT. The J gene is TRBJ1-5, the V gene TRBV30, with 8 bases matching TRBD1. V lost 3 bases, J lost 3 bases, and 4 bases stayed unmatched. This CDR3 is 14 amino acids long. The V gene's germline CDR1 is GTSNPN and CDR2 SVGIG (reference sequence).

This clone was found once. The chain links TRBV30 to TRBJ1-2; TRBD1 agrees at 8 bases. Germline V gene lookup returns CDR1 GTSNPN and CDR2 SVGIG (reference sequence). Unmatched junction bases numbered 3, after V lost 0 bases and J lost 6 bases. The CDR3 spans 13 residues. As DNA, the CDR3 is TGTGCCTGGAGTGTAGGGACAGGTCATGGCTACACCTTC. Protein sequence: CAWSVGTGHGYTF.

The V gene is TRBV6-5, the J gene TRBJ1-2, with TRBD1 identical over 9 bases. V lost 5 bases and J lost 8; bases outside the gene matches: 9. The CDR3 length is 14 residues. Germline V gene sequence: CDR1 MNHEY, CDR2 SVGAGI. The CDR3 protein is CASSNTQGASGYTF. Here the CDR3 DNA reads TGTGCCAGCAGTAACACACAGGGGGCAAGCGGCTACACCTTC.

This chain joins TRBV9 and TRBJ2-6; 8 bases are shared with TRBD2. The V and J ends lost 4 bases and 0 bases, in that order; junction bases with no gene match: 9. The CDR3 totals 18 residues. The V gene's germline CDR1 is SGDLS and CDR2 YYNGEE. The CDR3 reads CASSPRGGGLSGANVLTF. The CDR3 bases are TGTGCCAGCAGCCCCCGGGGGGGAGGGCTCTCTGGGGCCAACGTCCTGACTTTC. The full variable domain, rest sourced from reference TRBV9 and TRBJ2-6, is DSGVTQTPKHLITATGQRVTLRCSPRSGDLSVYWYQQSLDQGLQFLIQYYNGEERAKGNILERFSAQQFPDLHSELNLSSLELGDSALYFCASSPRGGGLSGANVLTFGAGSRLTVL.

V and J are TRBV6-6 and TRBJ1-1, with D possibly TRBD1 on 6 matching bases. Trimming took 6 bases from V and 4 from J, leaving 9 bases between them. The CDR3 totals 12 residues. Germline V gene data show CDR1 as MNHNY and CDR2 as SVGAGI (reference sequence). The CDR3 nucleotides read TGTGCCAGCAGGGACAGCGGCACTGAAGCTTTCTTT. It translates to CASRDSGTEAFF.

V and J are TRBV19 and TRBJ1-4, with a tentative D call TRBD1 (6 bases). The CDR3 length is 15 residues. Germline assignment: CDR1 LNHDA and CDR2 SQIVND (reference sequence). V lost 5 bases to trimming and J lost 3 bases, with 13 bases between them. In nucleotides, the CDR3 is TGTGCCAGTAGTGCCCCAGGGGCGGCTAATGAAAAACTGTTTTTT. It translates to CASSAPGAANEKLFF.

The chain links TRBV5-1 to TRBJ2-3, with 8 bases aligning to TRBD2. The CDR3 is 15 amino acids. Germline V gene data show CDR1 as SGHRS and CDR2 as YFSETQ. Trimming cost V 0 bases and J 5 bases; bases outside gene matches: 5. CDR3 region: CASSLAGGRGDTQYF. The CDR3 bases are TGCGCCAGCAGCTTGGCGGGGGGGCGAGGAGATACGCAGTATTTT.

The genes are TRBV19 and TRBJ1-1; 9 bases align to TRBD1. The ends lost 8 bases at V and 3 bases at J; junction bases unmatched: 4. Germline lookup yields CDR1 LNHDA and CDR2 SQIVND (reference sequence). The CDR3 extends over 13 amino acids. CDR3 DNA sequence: TGTGCCAGTCCTAACAGGGGGCACACTGAAGCTTTCTTT. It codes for CASPNRGHTEAFF.

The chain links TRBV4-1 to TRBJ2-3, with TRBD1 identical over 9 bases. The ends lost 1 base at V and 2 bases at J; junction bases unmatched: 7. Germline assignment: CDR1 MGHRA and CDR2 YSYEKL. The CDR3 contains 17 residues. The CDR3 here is CASSQVGQGRTTDTQYF. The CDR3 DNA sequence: TGCGCCAGCAGCCAAGTGGGACAGGGAAGAACCACAGATACGCAGTATTTT.

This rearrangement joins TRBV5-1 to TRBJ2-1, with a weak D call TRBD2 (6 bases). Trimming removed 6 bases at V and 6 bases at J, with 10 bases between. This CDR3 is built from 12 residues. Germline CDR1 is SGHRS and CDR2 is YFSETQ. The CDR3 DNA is TGCGCCAGCACTATGGGAGGCAATGAGCAGTTCTTC. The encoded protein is CASTMGGNEQFF.

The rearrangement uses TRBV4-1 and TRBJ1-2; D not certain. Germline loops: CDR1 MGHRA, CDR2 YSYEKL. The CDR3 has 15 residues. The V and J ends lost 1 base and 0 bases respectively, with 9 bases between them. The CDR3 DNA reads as TGCGCCAGCAGCCAAGGGCAGATCCCTAACTATGGCTACACCTTC. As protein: CASSQGQIPNYGYTF.

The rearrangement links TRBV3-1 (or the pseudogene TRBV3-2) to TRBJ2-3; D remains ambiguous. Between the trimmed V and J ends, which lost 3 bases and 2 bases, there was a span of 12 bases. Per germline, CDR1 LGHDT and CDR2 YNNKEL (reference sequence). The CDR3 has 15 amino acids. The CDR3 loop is CASSHNEVPTDTQYF. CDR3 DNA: TGTGCCAGCAGCCATAACGAGGTACCCACAGATACGCAGTATTTT.

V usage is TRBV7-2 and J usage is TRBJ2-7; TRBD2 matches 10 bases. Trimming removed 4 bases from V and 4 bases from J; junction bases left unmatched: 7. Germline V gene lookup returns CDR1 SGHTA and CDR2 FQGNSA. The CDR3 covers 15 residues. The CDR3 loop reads CASSSGSGGAYEQYF. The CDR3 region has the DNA TGTGCCAGCAGCTCGGGCAGCGGGGGGGCTTACGAGCAGTACTTC.

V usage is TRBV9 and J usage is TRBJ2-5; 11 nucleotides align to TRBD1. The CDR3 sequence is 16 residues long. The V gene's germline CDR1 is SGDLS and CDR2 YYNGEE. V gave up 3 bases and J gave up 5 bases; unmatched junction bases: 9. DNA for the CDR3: TGTGCCAGCAGCGACCGGGACAGGGGGATATCGGAGACCCAGTACTTC. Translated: CASSDRDRGISETQYF. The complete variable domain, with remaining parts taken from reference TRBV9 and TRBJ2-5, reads DSGVTQTPKHLITATGQRVTLRCSPRSGDLSVYWYQQSLDQGLQFLIQYYNGEERAKGNILERFSAQQFPDLHSELNLSSLELGDSALYFCASSDRDRGISETQYFGPGTRLLVL.

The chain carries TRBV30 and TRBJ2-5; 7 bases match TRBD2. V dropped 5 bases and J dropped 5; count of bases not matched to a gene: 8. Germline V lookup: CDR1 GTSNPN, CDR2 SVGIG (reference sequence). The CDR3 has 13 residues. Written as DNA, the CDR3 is TGTGCCTGGGGAGGGGATAGCGGGGAGACCCAGTACTTC. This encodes CAWGGDSGETQYF. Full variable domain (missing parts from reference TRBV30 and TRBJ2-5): SQTIHQWPATLVQPVGSPLSLECTVEGTSNPNLYWYRQAAGRGLQLLFYSVGIGQISSEVPQNLSASRPQDRQFILSSKKLLLSDSGFYLCAWGGDSGETQYFGPGTRLLVL.

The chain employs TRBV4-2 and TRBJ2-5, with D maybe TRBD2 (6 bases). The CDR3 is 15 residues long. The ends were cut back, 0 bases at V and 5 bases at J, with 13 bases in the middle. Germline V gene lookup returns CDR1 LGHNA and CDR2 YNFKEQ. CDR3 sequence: CASSQDRGTGETQYF. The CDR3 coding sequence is TGTGCCAGCAGCCAAGATCGAGGGACTGGGGAGACCCAGTACTTC.

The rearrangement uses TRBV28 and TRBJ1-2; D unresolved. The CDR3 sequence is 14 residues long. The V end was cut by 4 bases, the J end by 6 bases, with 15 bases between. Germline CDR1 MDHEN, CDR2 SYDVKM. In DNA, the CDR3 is TGTGCCAGCAGTTCCCCCACAGATTGGCATGGCTACACCTTC. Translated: CASSSPTDWHGYTF.